Listed here is a single TCR beta chain. The antigen remains unidentified. The assay was immunoSEQ multiplex PCR, and TCRdb's table has in-frame clones only and misses some. The table shows 25,000 to 35,000 clones, with roughly 81% occurring only once. This entry is derived from a study of T cell repertoires in ileal Crohn's disease. Study context: About half received postoperative treatment, about a dozen with thiopurines and about 20 anti-TNF.

Whole-study findings and limits: Clonality above 26.8% at surgery always came with endoscopic recurrence.

The germline gives CDR1 SGDLS, CDR2 YYNGEE. The ends lost 4 bases at V and 1 base at J; junction bases unmatched: 4. The CDR3 loop spans 14 amino acids. The chain carries TRBV9 and TRBJ1-1, with 7 bases matching TRBD1. Sequencing used ileal tissue. The clonotype was recovered from an adult with Crohn's disease. CDR3 region: CASSSRTGNTEAFF. In DNA, the CDR3 is TGTGCCAGCAGCTCCCGGACAGGGAACACTGAAGCTTTCTTT. Combining the CDR3 with reference TRBV9 and TRBJ1-1 gives the whole variable domain DSGVTQTPKHLITATGQRVTLRCSPRSGDLSVYWYQQSLDQGLQFLIQYYNGEERAKGNILERFSAQQFPDLHSELNLSSLELGDSALYFCASSSRTGNTEAFFGQGTRLTVV.